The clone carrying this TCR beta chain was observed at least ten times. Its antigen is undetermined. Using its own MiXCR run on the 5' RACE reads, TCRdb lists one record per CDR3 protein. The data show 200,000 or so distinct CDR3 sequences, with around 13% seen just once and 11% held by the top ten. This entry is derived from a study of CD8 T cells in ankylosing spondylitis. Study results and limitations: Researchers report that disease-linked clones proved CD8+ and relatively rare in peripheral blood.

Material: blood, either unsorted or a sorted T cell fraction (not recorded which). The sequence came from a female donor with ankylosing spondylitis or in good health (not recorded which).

In DNA, the CDR3 is TGTGCCAGCAGAACAGGGTCTGGGGCCAACGTCCTGACTTTC. Translation gives CASRTGSGANVLTF. The chain joins TRBV28 to TRBJ2-6; D perhaps matches TRBD1 (6 bases). In germline, CDR1 is MDHEN, CDR2 SYDVKM. The CDR3 is 14 residues long. Trimming cost V 6 bases and J 1 base, with 7 bases left between them.